This T cell receptor beta chain was retrieved from a study of regulatory T cells in long-lasting Graves disease. Overall study results and limits: Persistent Graves' patients had lower TCR diversity than newly diagnosed ones.

Building of the TCR beta libraries involved iRepertoire HTBI primers and Arm-PCR of CDR3 regions. TCRdb used MiXCR to reprocess the multiplex PCR reads, holding one entry per CDR3 protein. The sample carries roughly 520,000 distinct CDR3 sequences, about 12% recorded once. The time point: newly diagnosed GD, antithyroid drugs for less than 3 months. There was RNA extracted from PBMCs, and the TCR library was made from it. There are many counts of this clonotype. No antigen is known for it. The data also belong to a second study, concerning T cells in Graves' hyperthyroidism and ophthalmopathy. That work states: First-round RT-PCR with HTBI primers amplified the TCR CDR3 region. Ophthalmopathy cases were set apart from stable hyperthyroidism by a 13 V-J model.

The sequence was collected from a woman in her twenties or thirties with Graves disease. Material: peripheral blood mononuclear cells (PBMCs), obtained at new diagnosis, from a patient treated with antithyroid drugs.

CDR3 protein: CAWSADPNTEAFF. CDR3 DNA: TGTGCCTGGAGTGCGGATCCGAACACTGAAGCTTTCTTT. The chain employs TRBV30 and TRBJ1-1; D remains ambiguous. CDR3 length equals 13 residues. The V gene lost 1 base and the J gene lost 1 base, with 7 bases spanning the gap. Germline V CDR1 and CDR2: GTSNPN, SVGIG (reference sequence).